The 24 T cell receptor beta chains in this list originate from one sample, sequenced in a study of shared clonotypes between healthy human individuals. Measured with immunoSEQ multiplex PCR; TCRdb has only the in-frame clones, and not every one. The sample holds 500,000 to 700,000 clones; about 95% are singletons and the top ten take approximately 0.11%. In the naive CD8 group, cells lacked CD45RO and were positively selected for CCR7, so terminally differentiated effector memory CD45RA+ cells were left out. The specimen sequenced was naive CD8+ T cells sorted from blood. These receptors were obtained from a woman aged 30 to 39 in good health.

The chain is built from TRBV2 and TRBJ1-2; 7 nucleotides agree with TRBD1. V shed 2 bases and J 5 bases; nucleotides not matched to a gene: 11. CDR3 size: 16 residues. Germline values: CDR1 SNHLY, CDR2 FYNNEI. In nucleotides, the CDR3 is TGTGCCAGCAGTGAATCCGGCGGGGCAGGGGGATATGGCTACACCTTC. Translation: CASSESGGAGGYGYTF. The full variable domain, rest sourced from reference TRBV2 and TRBJ1-2, is EPEVTQTPSHQVTQMGQEVILRCVPISNHLYFYWYRQILGQKVEFLVSFYNNEISEKSEIFDDQFSVERPDGSNFTLKIRSTKLEDSAMYFCASSESGGAGGYGYTFGSGTRLTVV.

This clone was found once. J is TRBJ1-2 and V is TRBV5-6; D remains unclear. Trimming removed 3 bases from V and 6 bases from J, with 6 bases in between. CDR1 and CDR2 from the germline V gene are SGHDT and YYEEEE. This CDR3 region has 11 residues. The CDR3 bases are TGTGCCAGCAGCTACGGAGATGGCTACACCTTC. This sequence encodes CASSYGDGYTF.

The chain joins TRBV11-3 to TRBJ2-7; no definite D call. The germline gives CDR1 SGHNT, CDR2 YENEEA. V lost 1 base, J lost 3 bases, and 13 bases lay in between. This CDR3 has 15 residues. The CDR3 nucleotides read TGTGCCAGCAGCTTAGGTCCCCCCGGAATCTACGAGCAGTACTTC. Translated: CASSLGPPGIYEQYF.

The chain combines TRBV27 with TRBJ1-2; 9 bases align to TRBD1. CDR1 and CDR2 (germline): MNHEY, SMNVEV (reference sequence). This CDR3 comprises 14 residues. After removal of 6 bases from V and 6 bases from J, the junction contained 8 bases not matched to a gene. CDR3 sequence (DNA): TGTGCCAGCAGGGCGGGACAGGGTGTTAATGGCTACACCTTC. It codes for CASRAGQGVNGYTF.

The chain is built from TRBV7-9 and TRBJ2-7; D unclear. Germline assignment: CDR1 SEHNR and CDR2 FQNEAQ (reference sequence). Trimming stripped 3 bases from V and 5 bases from J, with 11 bases between. The CDR3 runs 13 residues. The CDR3 region has the DNA TGTGCCAGCAGCTTCGGTTTCAAGGACGAGCAGTACTTC. The encoded protein is CASSFGFKDEQYF.

The CDR3: CASSVSGSLQETQYF. The CDR3 bases are TGTGCCAGCAGCGTATCAGGATCTCTCCAAGAGACCCAGTACTTC. The chain recombines TRBV9 with TRBJ2-5; D is unclear. The V and J ends lost 1 base and 1 base respectively, with 11 bases between them. Germline CDR1 reads SGDLS; CDR2 reads YYNGEE. This CDR3 comprises 15 residues.

The table lists this clone with a few counts. The rearrangement links TRBV7-8 to TRBJ1-2; D perhaps matches TRBD1 (5 bases). The CDR3 spans 14 residues. CDR1 SGHVS and CDR2 FQNEAQ come from the germline V gene. The germline V and J ends were trimmed by 5 bases and 8 bases, with 18 bases remaining between them. The CDR3 sequence: CASSEGTPMGGYTF. CDR3 sequence (DNA): TGTGCCAGCAGCGAAGGGACTCCGATGGGAGGCTACACCTTC.

The chain joins TRBV28 to TRBJ1-4; D is unresolved. Germline values: CDR1 MDHEN, CDR2 SYDVKM. V shed 6 bases and J shed 4 bases, with 15 bases lying between them. The CDR3 extends over 15 amino acids. The CDR3 bases are TGTGCCAGCAGATACCTCGGACTCCGTAATGAAAAACTGTTTTTT. Amino acid sequence: CASRYLGLRNEKLFF.

The chain combines TRBV9 with TRBJ2-3; 8 bases agree with TRBD2. The V and J ends lost 0 bases and 1 base, in that order; junction bases with no gene match: 4. The CDR3 covers 16 residues. CDR1 and CDR2 (germline): SGDLS, YYNGEE. The CDR3 is CASSVVDGRGTDTQYF. CDR3 sequence (DNA): TGTGCCAGCAGCGTAGTCGACGGGAGGGGCACAGATACGCAGTATTTT.

J is TRBJ2-3 and V is TRBV5-4; TRBD1 matches at 10 bases. CDR3 size: 15 residues. CDR1 and CDR2 from the germline V gene are SGHNT and YYREEE (reference sequence). V was pared by 1 base and J by 6 bases, with 5 bases of the junction left unmatched. The CDR3 spells CASSLIGTGADTQYF. The CDR3 coding sequence is TGTGCCAGCAGCTTGATAGGGACAGGGGCCGATACGCAGTATTTT.

The chain employs TRBV5-6 and TRBJ1-1; TRBD1 might be the D (6 bases). CDR3 size: 15 residues. Germline loops: CDR1 SGHDT, CDR2 YYEEEE. V lost 0 bases, J lost 4 bases, and 13 bases lay in between. CDR3 DNA sequence: TGTGCCAGCAGCTTGGTGCTGGGGGCTGTCACTGAAGCTTTCTTT. It is translated as CASSLVLGAVTEAFF.

The chain couples TRBV5-5 to TRBJ2-2; TRBD1 matches 8 bases. Trimming took 0 bases from V and 5 from J; bases not matched to a gene: 6. Per the germline V gene, CDR1 is SGHKS and CDR2 is YYEKEE (reference sequence). The CDR3 runs 16 residues. The CDR3 coding sequence is TGTGCCAGCAGCTTGGACGGCAGGGGGCTAACCGGGGAGCTGTTTTTT. Residues: CASSLDGRGLTGELFF.

This clone was observed a single time. The V call is TRBV7-2, the J call TRBJ2-7; D is undetermined. Trimming shortened V by 4 bases and J by 5 bases, and 12 bases separated the two germline ends. This CDR3 is 13 amino acids long. CDR1 SGHTA and CDR2 FQGNSA come from the germline V gene. The CDR3 protein is CASSSTTRNEQYF. The DNA for the CDR3 is TGTGCCAGCAGCTCGACAACAAGGAACGAGCAGTACTTC.

The V gene is TRBV9, the J gene TRBJ2-3; perhaps TRBD1 as D (6 bases). The germline V and J ends were trimmed by 4 bases and 2 bases, with 14 bases remaining between them. The CDR3 runs to 15 residues. CDR1 SGDLS and CDR2 YYNGEE come from the germline V gene. The DNA of the CDR3 is TGTGCCAGCAGCCCCAGCCAGGGGTCCACAGATACGCAGTATTTT. The encoded protein is CASSPSQGSTDTQYF.

V gene TRBV13 combines with J gene TRBJ2-2; 8 nucleotides align to TRBD1. The J segment lost 5 bases and the V segment lost 4 bases, leaving 9 bases of the junction unmatched. CDR3 length: 16 amino acids. CDR1 and CDR2 (germline): PRHDT, FYEKMQ (reference sequence). This chain's CDR3 is CASSWENRGRTGELFF. The CDR3 DNA is TGTGCCAGCAGCTGGGAGAACAGGGGGAGGACCGGGGAGCTGTTTTTT.

The rearrangement joins TRBV28 to TRBJ2-7, with 7 bases aligning to TRBD1. The germline V gene has CDR1 MDHEN and CDR2 SYDVKM. The CDR3 consists of 14 residues. Trimming cost V 6 bases and J 1 base; bases outside gene matches: 6. CDR3 region: CASRGTVISYEQYF. As DNA, the CDR3 is TGTGCCAGCAGGGGGACAGTGATTTCCTACGAGCAGTACTTC.

The gene calls are TRBV6-1 and TRBJ1-2; 8 nucleotides agree with TRBD1. The germline gives CDR1 MNHNS, CDR2 SASEGT. The CDR3 extends over 14 amino acids. V lost 4 bases and J lost 5; bases outside the gene matches: 6. Here the CDR3 reads CASSAGGAYYGYTF. In DNA form, the CDR3 reads TGTGCCAGCAGTGCAGGGGGCGCTTATTATGGCTACACCTTC.

The rearrangement uses TRBV7-2 and TRBJ2-7; a possible D gene is TRBD1 (5 bases). V lost 2 bases and J 2 bases, leaving 13 bases between the germline ends. This CDR3 has 15 amino acids. CDR1 and CDR2 (germline): SGHTA, FQGNSA. CDR3 region: CASSLLGPFTYEQYF. The DNA of the CDR3 is TGTGCCAGCAGCTTATTGGGGCCCTTTACCTACGAGCAGTACTTC.

V is TRBV29-1 and J is TRBJ2-2; possibly TRBD2 for D (5 bases). V lost 4 bases to trimming and J lost 4 bases, with 19 bases between them. CDR1 is SQVTM and CDR2 is ANQGSEA in the germline V gene. The CDR3 runs 16 residues. The CDR3 nucleotides are TGCAGCGTTGTGGTCAGGATAAGCGGTGGCACCGGGGAGCTGTTTTTT. Amino acids: CSVVVRISGGTGELFF.

The CDR3, as DNA: TGTGCCAGCTCACCCGTTGGCAGGGGGCTGTTCGAGCAGTACTTC. Protein sequence: CASSPVGRGLFEQYF. The V gene is TRBV18, the J gene TRBJ2-7; the match to TRBD1 covers 8 bases. From germline, CDR1 is KGHSH and CDR2 LQKENI. This CDR3 contains 15 residues. The J segment lost 6 bases and the V segment lost 3 bases, leaving 10 bases of the junction unmatched.

The chain has TRBV6-1 and TRBJ2-7, with D maybe TRBD1 (6 bases). V lost 2 bases to trimming and J lost 3 bases, with 8 bases between them. The CDR3 has 13 amino acids. Germline values: CDR1 MNHNS, CDR2 SASEGT. Here the CDR3 DNA reads TGTGCCAGCAGTGAATACAGGGTCTACGAGCAGTACTTC. It is translated as CASSEYRVYEQYF.

The V gene is TRBV4-2, the J gene TRBJ2-7; 10 positions agree with TRBD2. The CDR3 is 16 residues long. With V trimmed by 3 bases and J by 5 bases, 10 bases remained unmatched. CDR1 LGHNA and CDR2 YNFKEQ come from the germline V gene. The CDR3 nucleotides are TGTGCCAGCAGCCAGGGGTTAGCGGGAGGCTACCACGAGCAGTACTTC. Translation gives CASSQGLAGGYHEQYF.

This rearrangement joins TRBV19 to TRBJ2-7; a possible D gene is TRBD1 (6 bases). This CDR3 has 15 residues. V was trimmed by 3 bases and J by 2 bases, leaving 14 bases between them. CDR1 is LNHDA and CDR2 is SQIVND in the germline V gene (reference sequence). Here the CDR3 DNA reads TGTGCCAGTAGTATGTCCGACAGGCACGCCTACGAGCAGTACTTC. It is translated as CASSMSDRHAYEQYF.

This rearrangement joins TRBV7-8 to TRBJ2-6; D gene unclear. V was pared by 2 bases and J by 1 base, with 3 bases between. Per germline, CDR1 SGHVS and CDR2 FQNEAQ. The CDR3 runs 14 residues. The CDR3 DNA is TGTGCCAGCAGCTTAAGATCTGGGGCCAACGTCCTGACTTTC. This translates into CASSLRSGANVLTF.